Listed here are 14 T cell receptor beta chains from one sample, sequenced in a study of blood T cell repertoires in COVID-19. Sequencing used immunoSEQ multiplex PCR; TCRdb keeps in-frame clones, though not all of them. The top ten clones hold approximately 8.4% of a sample with a few hundred thousand clones, around four fifths of them seen once. The specimen sequenced was peripheral blood. Source of these receptors: a woman of 80 years or more with COVID-19, enrolled during active disease.

V gene TRBV30 combines with J gene TRBJ1-2; D unclear. Trimming removed 3 bases at V and 5 bases at J, with 25 bases between. In germline, CDR1 is GTSNPN, CDR2 SVGIG (reference sequence). The CDR3 extends over 17 amino acids. The chain's CDR3 is CAWSTGSRLESVYGYTF. Written as DNA, the CDR3 is TGTGCCTGGAGCACGGGTTCCCGACTGGAATCCGTTTATGGCTACACCTTC.

This chain uses TRBV25-1 with TRBJ1-1; 8 nucleotides align to TRBD1. The CDR3 runs 14 residues. V lost 5 bases, J lost 0 bases, and 2 bases stayed unmatched. Germline lookup yields CDR1 MGHDK and CDR2 SYGVNS. This chain's CDR3 is CASSLQGVNTEAFF. DNA of the CDR3: TGTGCCAGCAGTTTACAGGGGGTGAACACTGAAGCTTTCTTT.

This rearrangement joins TRBV4-1 to TRBJ2-3, with 10 bases that match TRBD2. Germline CDR1 MGHRA, CDR2 YSYEKL. CDR3 size: 18 residues. The junction had 11 bases not matched to a gene; V was cut back by 1 base and J by 4 bases. The DNA for the CDR3 is TGCGCCAGCAGCCAAGTAGGGAAGCGGGGGGGCCCTTCAGATACGCAGTATTTT. Residues: CASSQVGKRGGPSDTQYF.

This clone was seen a handful of times. V is TRBV15 and J is TRBJ2-6, with 9 bases matching TRBD1. The CDR3 consists of 16 residues. In germline, CDR1 is LNHNV, CDR2 YYDKDF (reference sequence). Losses at the gene ends were 8 bases for V and 3 bases for J; bases not matched to a gene: 8. The CDR3 region is CATGQGISSGANVLTF. For the CDR3, the DNA is TGTGCCACCGGACAGGGGATCTCTAGTGGGGCCAACGTCCTGACTTTC.

There are a few counts of this clone. The CDR3 region is CASSQPPGTRLNEQFF. Written as DNA, the CDR3 is TGCGCCAGCAGCCAACCCCCCGGGACTAGGCTCAATGAGCAGTTCTTC. This chain connects TRBV4-1 to TRBJ2-1; 8 bases agree with TRBD2. V lost 2 bases, J lost 6 bases, and 9 bases stayed unmatched. CDR3 size: 16 residues. The germline V gene has CDR1 MGHRA and CDR2 YSYEKL.

V usage is TRBV11-3 and J usage is TRBJ2-5; D is perhaps TRBD1 (5 bases). Trimming shortened V by 5 bases and J by 3 bases, and 10 bases separated the two germline ends. This CDR3 region has 13 residues. Germline CDR1 and CDR2: SGHNT and YENEEA. CDR3 sequence: CASSRTSKETQYF. DNA of the CDR3: TGTGCCAGCAGCCGGACAAGTAAAGAGACCCAGTACTTC.

This clone was found once. V is TRBV18 and J is TRBJ1-5; D is perhaps TRBD1 (5 bases). Germline lookup yields CDR1 KGHSH and CDR2 LQKENI. The CDR3 covers 15 residues. Trimming took off 6 bases at V and 2 bases at J, with 14 bases between the two ends. Here the CDR3 reads CASSPSTGGNQPQHF. The DNA of the CDR3 is TGTGCCAGCTCGCCTAGTACAGGTGGCAATCAGCCCCAGCATTTT.

J is TRBJ2-4 and V is TRBV2; perhaps TRBD2 as D (6 bases). Germline-derived CDR1 and CDR2 are SNHLY and FYNNEI. CDR3 size: 14 residues. V lost 5 bases to trimming and J lost 3 bases, with 11 bases between them. The CDR3 DNA sequence: TGTGCCAGCAGTCCTCCGGGACTCAAAAACATTCAGTACTTC. As protein: CASSPPGLKNIQYF.

The chain uses TRBV5-4 and TRBJ2-1; 8 bases map to TRBD2. Losses at the gene ends were 4 bases for V and 9 bases for J; bases not matched to a gene: 9. This CDR3 region has 14 residues. Germline-derived CDR1 and CDR2 are SGHNT and YYREEE (reference sequence). CDR3 DNA sequence: TGTGCCAGCAGCCTCGGGGGGGCCGTTGGTGAGCAGTTCTTC. Translated, it gives CASSLGGAVGEQFF.

The chain joins TRBV28 to TRBJ1-2; 7 positions match TRBD1. The V gene's germline CDR1 is MDHEN and CDR2 SYDVKM. The CDR3 contains 16 residues. Losses at the gene ends were 2 bases for V and 4 bases for J; bases not matched to a gene: 10. CDR3 sequence (DNA): TGTGCCAGCAGTTTACAGGGGGATCCTGGGTTCTATGGCTACACCTTC. As protein: CASSLQGDPGFYGYTF.

A few counts support this clone. The rearrangement uses TRBV7-2 and TRBJ2-1, with D perhaps TRBD1 (5 bases). Trimming left V 2 bases short and J 0 bases short, with 11 bases between. This CDR3 contains 16 residues. Germline lookup yields CDR1 SGHTA and CDR2 FQGNSA. In DNA, the CDR3 is TGTGCCAGCAGCTTATTGAGCAGGGCCTCCTACAATGAGCAGTTCTTC. As protein: CASSLLSRASYNEQFF.

Concerning this clone itself: The final CDR3 position lacks the conserved phenylalanine or tryptophan, pointing to a likely read error. This sequence joins TRBV3-1 (or the pseudogene TRBV3-2) and TRBJ1-5; a possible D gene is TRBD1 (6 bases). Per germline, CDR1 LGHDT and CDR2 YNNKEL (reference sequence). V was shortened by 3 bases and J by 6 bases, with 12 bases between the two germline ends. This CDR3 contains 14 residues. The CDR3: CASSHLGAVQPQHL. The CDR3 DNA sequence: TGTGCCAGCAGCCACCTGGGGGCAGTTCAGCCCCAGCATCTT.

V gene TRBV7-9 combines with J gene TRBJ2-5; 11 bases agree with TRBD2. Germline V gene data show CDR1 as SEHNR and CDR2 as FQNEAQ (reference sequence). V was clipped by 2 bases and J by 2 bases; unmatched bases: 7. The length of the CDR3 is 17 residues. The CDR3 loop reads CASSLLAGGLGQETQYF. As DNA, the CDR3 is TGTGCCAGCAGCTTACTAGCGGGGGGTCTTGGGCAAGAGACCCAGTACTTC.

This rearrangement joins TRBV4-3 to TRBJ2-2, with 7 bases fitting TRBD2. The CDR3 length is 16 residues. The V segment lost 3 bases and the J segment 2 bases; nucleotides outside the gene matches: 6. CDR1 is LGHNA and CDR2 is YSLEER in the germline V gene. The CDR3 protein is CASSQGSGTNTGELFF. The CDR3 DNA reads as TGCGCCAGCAGCCAGGGCAGCGGGACCAACACCGGGGAGCTGTTTTTT.